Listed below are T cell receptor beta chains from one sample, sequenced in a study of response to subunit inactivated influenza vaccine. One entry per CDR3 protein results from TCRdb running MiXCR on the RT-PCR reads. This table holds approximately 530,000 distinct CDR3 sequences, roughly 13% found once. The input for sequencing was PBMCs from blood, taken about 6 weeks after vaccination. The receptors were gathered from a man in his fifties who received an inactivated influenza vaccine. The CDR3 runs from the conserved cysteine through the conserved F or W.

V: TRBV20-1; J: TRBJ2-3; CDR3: CSARAVGRTDTQYF
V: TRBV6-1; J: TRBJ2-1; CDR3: CASSHGSISNEQFF
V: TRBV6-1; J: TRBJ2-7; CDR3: CASRPGTGDEQYF
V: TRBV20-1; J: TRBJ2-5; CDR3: CSARGRTSGGTLLSETQYF
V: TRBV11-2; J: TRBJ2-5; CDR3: CASSTGGQETQYF
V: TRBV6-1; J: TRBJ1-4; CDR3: CASSRLGQANEKLFF
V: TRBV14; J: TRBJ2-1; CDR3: CASSQDLITTYNEQFF
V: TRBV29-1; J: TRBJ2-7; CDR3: CSVKRGAYEQYF
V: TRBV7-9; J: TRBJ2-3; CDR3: CASSRLAITDTQYF
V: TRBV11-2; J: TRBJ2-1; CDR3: CASSLGFGGSYNEQFF
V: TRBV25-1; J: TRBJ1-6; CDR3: CASSVARGSPLHF
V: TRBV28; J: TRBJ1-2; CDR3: CATNGPGWRGYGYTF
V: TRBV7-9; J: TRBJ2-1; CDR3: CASSLGARGDSYNEQFF